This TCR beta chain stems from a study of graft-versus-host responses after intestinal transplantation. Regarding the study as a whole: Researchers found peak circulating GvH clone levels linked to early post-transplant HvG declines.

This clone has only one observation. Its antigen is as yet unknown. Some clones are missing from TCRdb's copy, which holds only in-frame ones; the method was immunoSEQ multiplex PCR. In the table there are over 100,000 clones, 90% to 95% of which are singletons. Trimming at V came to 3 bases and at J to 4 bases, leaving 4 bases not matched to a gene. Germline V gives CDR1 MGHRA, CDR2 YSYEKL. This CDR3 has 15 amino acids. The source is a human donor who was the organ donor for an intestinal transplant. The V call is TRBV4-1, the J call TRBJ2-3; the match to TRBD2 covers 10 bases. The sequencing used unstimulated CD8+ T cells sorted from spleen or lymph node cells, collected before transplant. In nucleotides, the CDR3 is TGCGCCAGCAGCCACCTAGCGGGAGTGGCAGATACGCAGTATTTT. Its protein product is CASSHLAGVADTQYF.